These 3 T cell receptor beta chains originate from one sample sequenced in a study of OX40 agonist ivuxolimab in advanced cancers. Only in-frame clones appear in the TCRdb table, and some are missing; sequencing was by immunoSEQ multiplex PCR. The repertoire consists of around 85,000 clones, with about 90% occurring once and the leading ten covering roughly 8.7%. Source: CD4+ or CD8+ T cells sorted from blood, taken in a trial of the OX40 agonist ivuxolimab. The source of these receptors is an adult with an advanced solid tumor such as melanoma, head and neck, liver or kidney cancer.

V gene TRBV5-1 combines with J gene TRBJ2-7, with D possibly TRBD1 on 5 matching bases. There are 15 residues in the CDR3. Germline CDR1 SGHRS, CDR2 YFSETQ. Trimming removed 1 base from V and 0 bases from J, with 11 bases in between. CDR3 DNA: TGCGCCAGCAGCTTGATGGGGCGAAGCTCCTACGAGCAGTACTTC. It specifies CASSLMGRSSYEQYF.

The chain employs TRBV4-3 and TRBJ1-5, with a tentative D call TRBD1 (6 bases). Trimming left V 4 bases short and J 2 bases short, with 15 bases between. Germline V CDR1 and CDR2: LGHNA, YSLEER. This CDR3 spans 16 amino acids. CDR3 coding DNA: TGCGCCAGCAGCCGAAAAAAACAGGGAGGCAATCAGCCCCAGCATTTT. Its translation: CASSRKKQGGNQPQHF.

The CDR3 nucleotides are TGTGCCAGCAGTTGGCAGGGTGGCTACACCTTC. This sequence encodes CASSWQGGYTF. This chain links TRBV14 with TRBJ1-2, with D possibly being TRBD1 (5 bases). The germline gives CDR1 SGHDN, CDR2 FVKESK. CDR3 length equals 11 residues. V shed 6 bases and J shed 7 bases, with 9 bases lying between them.